This T cell receptor beta chain was identified in a study of cytomegalovirus exposure and HLA in healthy donors. General observations from the study: Sequencing depth across donors, presence/absence analyses assumed, was roughly uniform. Later analysis showed most CMV-associated TCR beta chains appearing HLA-restricted. Relative to equally common others, HLA-associated TCR beta chains showed greater clonal expansion in a later analysis.

As concerns this clone: Its antigen is currently unknown.

The PCR used 60 Vbeta and 13 Jbeta primers. Using immunoSEQ multiplex PCR, the repertoire was profiled, and TCRdb retains in-frame clones only, with some absent. Among approximately 160,000 clones listed, 77% were seen once. This CDR3 has 17 amino acids. CDR1 and CDR2 (germline): MDHEN, SYDVKM. V shed 7 bases, J shed 0 bases, and the junction held 11 bases outside the gene matches. Source material: PBMCs. This clonotype was obtained from a woman aged 40 to 49 in good health and CMV-seropositive. The J gene is TRBJ1-3, the V gene TRBV28, with 8 bases lining up with TRBD1. For the CDR3, the DNA is TGTGCCAGCAAAGGACAGGGCAGACTCTTCTCTGGAAACACCATATATTTT. Protein: CASKGQGRLFSGNTIYF.